These 22 T cell receptor beta chains originate from one sample sequenced in a study of long-term antiretroviral therapy in people with HIV. Version v3.0 of the immunoSEQ assay ran at survey level. Libraries were prepared by immunoSEQ multiplex PCR; TCRdb keeps only in-frame clonotypes and omits some of them. This table has about 18,000 clones, around 73% appearing once. The sample here was unsorted PBMCs, taken 0.3 years after starting antiretroviral therapy. Receptors were obtained from a woman in her fifties or sixties with HIV.

This clone was found a few times. The V and J genes are TRBV13 and TRBJ1-5, with a possible D match to TRBD1 (5 bases). CDR3 length equals 12 residues. CDR1 is PRHDT, CDR2 FYEKMQ, per germline (reference sequence). Between the trimmed V and J ends, which lost 3 bases and 6 bases, there was a span of 6 bases. The CDR3 DNA reads TGTGCCAGCAGCTTCCAGGGTCAGCCCCAGCATTTT. Its protein is CASSFQGQPQHF. Variable domain in full (rest from reference TRBV13 and TRBJ1-5): AAGVIQSPRHLIKEKRETATLKCYPIPRHDTVYWYQQGPGQDPQFLISFYEKMQSDKGSIPDRFSAQQFSDYHSELNMSSLELGDSALYFCASSFQGQPQHFGDGTRLSIL.

There are a few counts of this clone. The chain recombines TRBV7-8 with TRBJ1-2; no reliable D call. Germline values: CDR1 SGHVS, CDR2 FQNEAQ. V lost 1 base, J lost 9 bases, and 9 bases lay in between. The CDR3 runs to 12 residues. The CDR3 sequence is CASSLEGISYTF. CDR3 nucleotides: TGTGCCAGCAGCTTAGAAGGAATCAGCTACACCTTC.

CDR3 DNA sequence: TGTGCCAGCAGCTTAGAAAACTATGGCTACACCTTC. It specifies CASSLENYGYTF. This sequence joins TRBV7-2 and TRBJ1-2; no reliable D call. The CDR3 runs to 12 residues. V was cut by 1 base and J by 2 bases, with 2 bases left in between. Germline V CDR1 and CDR2: SGHTA, FQGNSA.

This clone was observed a few times. This chain joins TRBV7-2 and TRBJ2-2, with a weak D call TRBD2 (5 bases). V was clipped by 5 bases and J by 6 bases, with 16 bases between them. Germline V gives CDR1 SGHTA, CDR2 FQGNSA. This CDR3 comprises 15 residues. The CDR3 DNA reads as TGTGCCAGCAGCCATCCGGGGTTCCAACCCGGGGAGCTGTTTTTT. It yields the protein CASSHPGFQPGELFF.

The chain uses TRBV7-7 and TRBJ2-7, with 7 bases that match TRBD1. The CDR3 length is 13 residues. V shed 5 bases and J 3 bases; nucleotides not matched to a gene: 4. Germline assignment: CDR1 SSHAT and CDR2 FNYEAQ (reference sequence). DNA for the CDR3: TGTGCCAGCAGCCCCAGACAGGGCTACGAGCAGTACTTC. It is translated as CASSPRQGYEQYF.

This clone was found a few times. The CDR3 loop reads CATSRASGGDYNEQFF. The CDR3 DNA follows: TGTGCCACCAGCAGAGCTAGCGGGGGGGACTACAATGAGCAGTTCTTC. The genes are TRBV15 and TRBJ2-1, with TRBD2 matching 12 bases. The CDR3 sequence is 16 residues long. Germline V gene data show CDR1 as LNHNV and CDR2 as YYDKDF (reference sequence). Trimming removed 1 base from V and 3 bases from J; junction bases left unmatched: 1.

In its sample, this clone was seen a few times. The chain uses TRBV5-6 and TRBJ1-4, with 8 bases matching TRBD1. The trim removed 3 bases at V and 8 bases at J, leaving 9 bases unmatched. The germline gives CDR1 SGHDT, CDR2 YYEEEE. The length of the CDR3 is 15 residues. The CDR3 bases are TGTGCCAGCAGCTCGCAGGGGGCGCAGCGAGAAAAACTGTTTTTT. It codes for CASSSQGAQREKLFF. The entire variable domain, with the rest obtained from reference TRBV5-6 and TRBJ1-4, is as follows: DAGVTQSPTHLIKTRGQQVTLRCSPKSGHDTVSWYQQALGQGPQFIFQYYEEEERQRGNFPDRFSGHQFPNYSSELNVNALLLGDSALYLCASSSQGAQREKLFFGSGTQLSVL.

The V gene is TRBV30, the J gene TRBJ1-5; D might be TRBD1 (5 bases). The V and J ends lost 3 bases and 0 bases respectively, with 9 bases between them. The CDR3 is made up of 14 amino acids. Per the germline V gene, CDR1 is GTSNPN and CDR2 is SVGIG (reference sequence). The CDR3 DNA follows: TGTGCCTGGAGGGGGCCGTATAGCAATCAGCCCCAGCATTTT. Its translation: CAWRGPYSNQPQHF.

The chain uses TRBV7-9 and TRBJ2-2, with unresolved D. Germline V CDR1 and CDR2: SEHNR, FQNEAQ (reference sequence). V shed 1 base and J shed 3 bases, with 6 bases lying between them. The CDR3 spans 14 residues. DNA for the CDR3: TGTGCCAGCAGCTTAGTGACGGACACCGGGGAGCTGTTTTTT. It is translated as CASSLVTDTGELFF.

The table lists this clone with a few counts. The V and J genes are TRBV2 and TRBJ1-3, with no clear D. The germline V gene has CDR1 SNHLY and CDR2 FYNNEI. The V end was cut by 7 bases, the J end by 4 bases, with 14 bases between. CDR3 size: 14 residues. CDR3 bases: TGTGCCAGCAAGCAGGACTCGGGAGGAAACACCATATATTTT. The encoded protein is CASKQDSGGNTIYF.

V and J are TRBV30 and TRBJ1-2, with D maybe TRBD1 (5 bases). The CDR3 spans 15 residues. Trimming cost V 0 bases and J 8 bases, with 19 bases left between them. Looked up from germline, CDR1 is GTSNPN and CDR2 is SVGIG (reference sequence). CDR3: CAWSVPAGGIGGYTF. CDR3 coding DNA: TGTGCCTGGAGTGTACCGGCGGGGGGAATAGGAGGCTACACCTTC.

The CDR3 DNA sequence: TGTGCCAGCTCACCAGCCCCGGGACAGCACTACGAGCAGTACTTC. Its protein is CASSPAPGQHYEQYF. The chain combines TRBV18 with TRBJ2-7, with 7 bases that match TRBD1. This CDR3 is built from 15 residues. V shed 2 bases and J 3 bases; nucleotides not matched to a gene: 7. Germline lookup yields CDR1 KGHSH and CDR2 LQKENI.

The chain couples TRBV19 to TRBJ1-6, with TRBD1 identical over 9 bases. V shed 4 bases, J shed 11 bases, and the junction held 6 bases outside the gene matches. Germline assignment: CDR1 LNHDA and CDR2 SQIVND (reference sequence). The CDR3 is made up of 14 amino acids. The CDR3 DNA sequence: TGTGCCAGTAGTACGGGACAGGGAGGAACACCCCTCCACTTT. This gives the protein CASSTGQGGTPLHF.

The chain carries TRBV23-1 and TRBJ2-7; TRBD1 aligns across 7 bases. TRBV23-1 is an ORF; its function is uncertain. CDR3 length equals 16 residues. V dropped 4 bases and J dropped 0; count of bases not matched to a gene: 9. The CDR3 protein is CASSLIRDSCSYEQYV. In nucleotides, the CDR3 is TGCGCCAGCAGTCTAATCCGGGACAGCTGCTCCTACGAGCAGTACGTC.

The chain uses TRBV5-1 and TRBJ1-1; D ambiguous. Germline V lookup: CDR1 SGHRS, CDR2 YFSETQ. The CDR3 covers 14 residues. V was cut by 4 bases and J by 4 bases, with 14 bases left in between. Here the CDR3 reads CASSPAPPGTEAFF. As DNA, the CDR3 is TGCGCCAGCAGCCCGGCCCCCCCGGGCACTGAAGCTTTCTTT.

The chain has TRBV28 and TRBJ2-1; TRBD1 is a possible D gene (6 bases). Between the trimmed V and J ends, which lost 3 bases and 4 bases, there was a span of 10 bases. This CDR3 has 14 amino acids. Germline CDR1 MDHEN, CDR2 SYDVKM. The CDR3 bases are TGTGCCAGCAGTTTTGGGACAAAATACAATGAGCAGTTCTTC. It codes for CASSFGTKYNEQFF.

The chain links TRBV18 to TRBJ2-1; 14 bases agree with TRBD2. Trimming at V came to 3 bases and at J to 0 bases, leaving 1 base not matched to a gene. The CDR3 is made up of 17 amino acids. Germline V gene sequence: CDR1 KGHSH, CDR2 LQKENI. The CDR3 DNA follows: TGTGCCAGCTCACCCGGACTAGCGGGGGGCTCCTACAATGAGCAGTTCTTC. It yields the protein CASSPGLAGGSYNEQFF.

The V and J genes are TRBV6-1 and TRBJ2-3, with no clear D. This CDR3 region has 13 residues. V lost 6 bases and J 1 base, leaving 8 bases between the germline ends. Germline CDR1 is MNHNS and CDR2 is SASEGT. The CDR3 loop is CASSQAGTDTQYF. CDR3 bases: TGTGCCAGCAGCCAGGCAGGCACAGATACGCAGTATTTT.

J is TRBJ1-1 and V is TRBV11-2, with D possibly matching TRBD1 (6 bases). Trimming took 5 bases from V and 5 from J, leaving 12 bases between them. Looked up from germline, CDR1 is SGHAT and CDR2 is FQNNGV. The CDR3 spans 13 residues. This chain's CDR3 is CASSLQRGTEAFF. The DNA for the CDR3 is TGTGCCAGCAGCCTTCAAAGGGGGACTGAAGCTTTCTTT. Variable domain in full (rest from reference TRBV11-2 and TRBJ1-1): EAGVAQSPRYKIIEKRQSVAFWCNPISGHATLYWYQQILGQGPKLLIQFQNNGVVDDSQLPKDRFSAERLKGVDSTLKIQPAKLEDSAVYLCASSLQRGTEAFFGQGTRLTVV.

The chain carries TRBV25-1 and TRBJ1-4, with D unclear. CDR3 length: 12 amino acids. CDR1 and CDR2 from the germline V gene are MGHDK and SYGVNS. V was pared by 5 bases and J by 8 bases, with 9 bases between. In DNA, the CDR3 is TGTGCCAGCAGTTCCTCTCTCGAAAAACTGTTTTTT. Protein: CASSSSLEKLFF.

V is TRBV11-3 and J is TRBJ2-5; D ambiguous. CDR3 length: 13 amino acids. V was clipped by 5 bases and J by 2 bases, with 9 bases between them. Per germline, CDR1 SGHNT and CDR2 YENEEA. The CDR3 DNA reads as TGTGCCAGCAGCGCCGGGCCACAAGAGACCCAGTACTTC. Its protein is CASSAGPQETQYF.

The CDR3 nucleotides read TGTGCCAGCAGCTTACCGATCGGCCAAGAGACCCAGTACTTC. Translated: CASSLPIGQETQYF. This chain joins TRBV7-9 and TRBJ2-5; D is unresolved. The germline CDR1 and CDR2 sequences are SEHNR and FQNEAQ (reference sequence). This CDR3 comprises 14 residues. The V and J ends lost 2 bases and 1 base respectively, with 8 bases between them. Drawing the rest from reference TRBV7-9 and TRBJ2-5, the complete variable domain is DTGVSQNPRHKITKRGQNVTFRCDPISEHNRLYWYRQTLGQGPEFLTYFQNEAQLEKSRLLSDRFSAERPKGSFSTLEIQRTEQGDSAMYLCASSLPIGQETQYFGPGTRLLVL.